These 31 T cell receptor beta chains came from one sample sequenced in a study of neurological immune-mediated disorders. TCRdb re-derived calls from the 5' RACE reads in MiXCR, one entry per CDR3 protein. The data show some 28,000 distinct CDR3 sequences, roughly 6.7% seen once. The sequencing sample was made of PBMCs. The receptors here all came from a woman aged 45-65 years in good health.

This clonotype has ten or more counts. The V call is TRBV19, the J call TRBJ2-2; D may be TRBD1 (6 bases). The CDR3 runs to 14 residues. The germline V and J ends were trimmed by 4 bases and 4 bases, with 10 bases remaining between them. Germline loops: CDR1 LNHDA, CDR2 SQIVND (reference sequence). CDR3 DNA sequence: TGTGCCAGTAGTACAGGGGTGAGCACCGGGGAGCTGTTTTTT. This translates into CASSTGVSTGELFF.

This clonotype occurred many times. The V and J genes are TRBV20-1 and TRBJ2-3, with 8 bases fitting TRBD2. CDR1 DFQATT and CDR2 SNEGSKA come from the germline V gene (reference sequence). V lost 0 bases and J lost 0; bases outside the gene matches: 5. The CDR3 is 16 residues long. Written as DNA, the CDR3 is TGCAGTGCTAGAGATCAAACTAGCGGTAGCACAGATACGCAGTATTTT. Amino acid sequence: CSARDQTSGSTDTQYF.

This clonotype came up many times. This chain joins TRBV20-1 and TRBJ1-5; D perhaps matches TRBD1 (5 bases). Trimming pared 6 bases from V and 4 bases from J, leaving 10 bases between. In germline, CDR1 is DFQATT, CDR2 SNEGSKA (reference sequence). CDR3 size: 12 residues. Here the CDR3 DNA reads TGCAGTGCCAGGGACCTTAATCAGCCCCAGCATTTT. This gives the protein CSARDLNQPQHF.

This clonotype was detected ten times or more. V gene TRBV2 combines with J gene TRBJ2-1, with TRBD1 identical over 9 bases. V lost 6 bases and J lost 1; bases outside the gene matches: 7. The CDR3 extends over 16 amino acids. Germline CDR1 SNHLY, CDR2 FYNNEI. Here the CDR3 DNA reads TGTGCCAGCAGCGGACAGGGACAGGGATCCTACAATGAGCAGTTCTTC. Protein: CASSGQGQGSYNEQFF.

This clonotype was seen at least ten times. The chain uses TRBV20-1 and TRBJ2-5; 7 bases are shared with TRBD2. The CDR3 is made up of 14 amino acids. J was trimmed by 5 bases and V by 5 bases; bases with no gene match: 11. Per germline, CDR1 DFQATT and CDR2 SNEGSKA (reference sequence). The CDR3 DNA is TGCAGTGCTCCCGTCTCGGGGGGTCCGGAGACCCAGTACTTC. Protein product: CSAPVSGGPETQYF.

This clonotype was counted ten times or more. V gene TRBV6-2 or TRBV6-3 combines with J gene TRBJ1-1; TRBD1 aligns across 7 bases. This CDR3 contains 15 residues. V shed 5 bases, J shed 1 base, and the junction held 7 bases outside the gene matches. Germline V gene lookup returns CDR1 MNHEY and CDR2 SVGEGT. The CDR3 protein is CASSDTGTANTEAFF. Written as DNA, the CDR3 is TGTGCCAGCAGTGATACCGGGACAGCGAACACTGAAGCTTTCTTT.

This clonotype was counted at least ten times. J is TRBJ1-5 and V is TRBV9; D uncertain. V gave up 4 bases and J gave up 4 bases, with 15 bases separating them. Germline CDR1 SGDLS, CDR2 YYNGEE. CDR3 size: 15 residues. The CDR3 DNA reads TGTGCCAGCAGCCCCGGTCCTATGTCGAATCAGCCCCAGCATTTT. Protein: CASSPGPMSNQPQHF. Full variable domain (missing parts from reference TRBV9 and TRBJ1-5): DSGVTQTPKHLITATGQRVTLRCSPRSGDLSVYWYQQSLDQGLQFLIQYYNGEERAKGNILERFSAQQFPDLHSELNLSSLELGDSALYFCASSPGPMSNQPQHFGDGTRLSIL.

This clonotype was detected many times. V gene TRBV20-1 combines with J gene TRBJ2-1, with 9 bases that match TRBD2. Germline assignment: CDR1 DFQATT and CDR2 SNEGSKA (reference sequence). This CDR3 is 17 amino acids long. Germline trimming cut 3 bases from V and 0 bases from J; bases unmatched to any gene: 9. CDR3 DNA: TGCAGTGCTAGCGGGCTAGCGGGATTTTCCTCCTACAATGAGCAGTTCTTC. It translates to CSASGLAGFSSYNEQFF.

On this clonotype: At one end, the junction sequence differs from germline, possibly due to a read error. The rearrangement uses TRBV3-1 and TRBJ2-4; the D gene is possibly TRBD1 (5 bases). Germline V gene sequence: CDR1 LGHDT, CDR2 YNNKEL (reference sequence). The length of the CDR3 is 15 residues. CDR3 loop: CASSHITWGRNIQYF. CDR3 nucleotides: TGTGCCAGCAGCCATATAACATGGGGCAGAAACATACAGTACTTC.

On this clonotype: Without the conserved terminal phenylalanine or tryptophan, this CDR3 likely stems from a read error. The chain is built from TRBV11-2 and TRBJ2-4; D is perhaps TRBD2 (6 bases). Germline values: CDR1 SGHAT, CDR2 FQNNGV. The CDR3 has 15 residues. CDR3 sequence: CASSSHSGTGNVQYR. CDR3 DNA sequence: TGTGCCAGCAGCTCCCACTCAGGGACTGGAAACGTTCAGTACCGC.

The chain couples TRBV20-1 to TRBJ2-7; 9 nucleotides align to TRBD1. Germline-derived CDR1 and CDR2 are DFQATT and SNEGSKA (reference sequence). J gave up 5 bases and V 4 bases, and 6 bases lay outside the gene matches. The CDR3 sequence is 13 residues long. The chain's CDR3 is CSATGTGINEQYF. CDR3 coding DNA: TGCAGTGCTACCGGGACAGGGATAAACGAGCAGTACTTC.

This clonotype was observed at least ten times. The CDR3 loop reads CASSQKGPAAEQYF. CDR3 DNA sequence: TGCGCCAGCAGTCAAAAGGGACCCGCGGCCGAGCAGTACTTC. This rearrangement joins TRBV5-1 to TRBJ2-7; D assignment may be TRBD1 or TRBD2 (5 bases each). Germline CDR1 is SGHRS and CDR2 is YFSETQ. The length of the CDR3 is 14 residues. V dropped 5 bases and J dropped 6 bases, with 18 bases sitting between them.

This clonotype was found many times. This chain connects TRBV7-8 to TRBJ2-3; D gene uncertain. In germline, CDR1 is SGHVS, CDR2 FQNEAQ. The CDR3 is 13 amino acids. Trimming stripped 1 base from V and 6 bases from J, with 8 bases between. CDR3 sequence: CASSLGLEDTQYF. For the CDR3, the DNA is TGTGCCAGCAGCTTAGGCCTAGAGGATACGCAGTATTTT.

This sequence joins TRBV12-3 or TRBV12-4 and TRBJ2-7; 10 bases are a match to TRBD2. The CDR3 is 16 residues long. V gave up 5 bases and J gave up 4 bases; unmatched junction bases: 11. The CDR3 region has the DNA TGTGCCAGCAGTCCCCAGACTAGCGGGTTTGCGTACGAGCAGTACTTC. Encoded protein: CASSPQTSGFAYEQYF.

This clonotype was seen at least ten times. This chain connects TRBV5-1 to TRBJ1-5; tentatively, D is TRBD1 (6 bases). V shed 4 bases and J shed 3 bases, with 14 bases lying between them. The germline gives CDR1 SGHRS, CDR2 YFSETQ. This CDR3 comprises 15 residues. The CDR3 DNA is TGCGCCAGCAGCCCCGCGACAGGACCCAATCAGCCCCAGCATTTT. This gives the protein CASSPATGPNQPQHF.

This clonotype is labeled as medium-sized (0.01 to 0.1%). The V and J genes are TRBV29-1 and TRBJ2-6; D might be TRBD1 (6 bases). V was pared by 5 bases and J by 0 bases, with 14 bases between. The CDR3 loop spans 16 amino acids. CDR1 and CDR2 (germline): SQVTM, ANQGSEA. The DNA of the CDR3 is TGCAGCGTTTACCGGGACATAGACTCTGGGGCCAACGTCCTGACTTTC. It yields the protein CSVYRDIDSGANVLTF.

This clonotype was detected many times. J is TRBJ2-7 and V is TRBV20-1; 13 nucleotides agree with TRBD2. CDR3 length equals 14 residues. Trimming took 6 bases from V and 2 from J; bases not matched to a gene: 4. Per the germline V gene, CDR1 is DFQATT and CDR2 is SNEGSKA (reference sequence). The CDR3, as DNA: TGCAGTGCCAGACTAGCGGGGGGTGCCTACGAGCAGTACTTC. It specifies CSARLAGGAYEQYF.

This clonotype was counted at least ten times. The chain uses TRBV5-1 and TRBJ2-1; 7 bases are a match to TRBD1. After removal of 2 bases from V and 2 bases from J, the junction contained 19 bases not matched to a gene. The germline gives CDR1 SGHRS, CDR2 YFSETQ. The CDR3 length is 20 residues. The DNA of the CDR3 is TGCGCCAGCAGCTTCCGAGGTCCCGGGACAGTTTTTTTTCCCTACAATGAGCAGTTCTTC. Translated, it gives CASSFRGPGTVFFPYNEQFF.

This clonotype was seen ten or more times. V usage is TRBV20-1 and J usage is TRBJ2-5; TRBD2 agrees at 8 bases. Unmatched junction bases numbered 14, after V lost 3 bases and J lost 5 bases. CDR1 is DFQATT, CDR2 SNEGSKA, per germline (reference sequence). This CDR3 comprises 16 residues. CDR3 residues: CSARLLGRGEAETQYF. The DNA of the CDR3 is TGCAGTGCTAGGCTCTTGGGGCGGGGGGAAGCGGAGACCCAGTACTTC.

This clonotype was seen many times. The chain couples TRBV25-1 to TRBJ1-6, with D possibly matching TRBD1 (6 bases). This CDR3 comprises 16 residues. V lost 3 bases to trimming and J lost 3 bases, with 12 bases between them. Germline CDR1 is MGHDK and CDR2 is SYGVNS. DNA of the CDR3: TGTGCCAGCAGTGACCTACAGGGAAACTATAATTCACCCCTCCACTTT. Its protein product is CASSDLQGNYNSPLHF.

This clonotype was recorded at least ten times. The rearrangement joins TRBV7-6 to TRBJ1-6; TRBD1 matches 10 bases. CDR1 and CDR2 from the germline V gene are SGHVS and FNYEAQ. The CDR3 is 18 residues long. The ends lost 1 base at V and 7 bases at J; junction bases unmatched: 10. The CDR3 nucleotides read TGTGCCAGCAGCTTAGTTTCGTTGGGACAGGGGACAAATTCACCCCTCCACTTT. This translates into CASSLVSLGQGTNSPLHF.

This clonotype was counted ten times or more. The V gene is TRBV6-2 or TRBV6-3, the J gene TRBJ2-7; 7 nucleotides agree with TRBD1. With V trimmed by 6 bases and J by 1 base, 6 bases remained unmatched. Germline V CDR1 and CDR2: MNHEY, SVGEGT. The CDR3 totals 14 residues. CDR3 DNA sequence: TGTGCCAGCAGGACAGGGCCGGAATCCTACGAGCAGTACTTC. Translation gives CASRTGPESYEQYF.

This clonotype was picked up many times. The gene calls are TRBV4-2 and TRBJ1-1; TRBD1 aligns across 9 bases. The CDR3 contains 16 residues. CDR1 and CDR2 (germline): LGHNA, YNFKEQ. Trimming cost V 4 bases and J 0 bases; bases outside gene matches: 6. CDR3 sequence reads: CASSPRGTGLNTEAFF. CDR3 coding DNA: TGTGCCAGCAGCCCACGAGGGACAGGGCTGAACACTGAAGCTTTCTTT.

In its sample, this clonotype was seen many times. V gene TRBV7-3 combines with J gene TRBJ2-1, with 7 positions matching TRBD2. Germline V lookup: CDR1 SGHTA, CDR2 FQGTGA. With V trimmed by 2 bases and J by 0 bases, 4 bases remained unmatched. This CDR3 contains 16 residues. The CDR3 nucleotides are TGTGCCAGCAGCTTACGCGGGGGAAGCTCCTACAATGAGCAGTTCTTC. Amino acids: CASSLRGGSSYNEQFF.

This clonotype was observed many times. The genes are TRBV12-3 or TRBV12-4 and TRBJ1-1, with 9 bases that match TRBD1. The CDR3 sequence is 15 residues long. The J segment lost 2 bases and the V segment lost 8 bases, leaving 9 bases of the junction unmatched. CDR3 sequence (DNA): TGTGCCAGCTATTCCCGGACAGGGGAAAACACTGAAGCTTTCTTT. Translating it yields CASYSRTGENTEAFF.

This clonotype is termed medium-sized. The V gene is TRBV5-5, the J gene TRBJ1-1, with 8 bases matching TRBD1. Germline V gives CDR1 SGHKS, CDR2 YYEKEE (reference sequence). Unmatched junction bases numbered 3, after V lost 0 bases and J lost 5 bases. This CDR3 region has 14 residues. The CDR3 sequence: CASSLGQGRTEAFF. For the CDR3, the DNA is TGTGCCAGCAGCTTGGGACAGGGGCGGACTGAAGCTTTCTTT.

This clonotype was recorded many times. The J gene is TRBJ2-5, the V gene TRBV20-1; TRBD2 matches 12 bases. Germline V gene sequence: CDR1 DFQATT, CDR2 SNEGSKA (reference sequence). V was clipped by 5 bases and J by 5 bases; unmatched bases: 12. The length of the CDR3 is 16 residues. The CDR3 bases are TGCAGTGCTCGTCGGGCTAGCGGGGGGGCAACTGAGACCCAGTACTTC. Its protein product is CSARRASGGATETQYF.

This clonotype was counted at least ten times. The genes are TRBV20-1 and TRBJ1-1; D not resolved. V was cut by 6 bases and J by 0 bases, with 23 bases left in between. CDR1 is DFQATT and CDR2 is SNEGSKA in the germline V gene (reference sequence). This CDR3 is built from 17 residues. For the CDR3, the DNA is TGCAGTGCCCAACGACCGGACTCGAGACTCATGAACACTGAAGCTTTCTTT. It is translated as CSAQRPDSRLMNTEAFF.

This clonotype was seen at least ten times. The CDR3 DNA reads TGTGCCAGCAGCTTGTCGGTCAGGGGAACGACGGTGGGGGCTAACTATGGCTACACCTTC. Residues: CASSLSVRGTTVGANYGYTF. The chain couples TRBV5-5 to TRBJ1-2, with TRBD1 as a possible D gene (6 bases). This CDR3 has 20 residues. Between the trimmed V and J ends, which lost 1 base and 0 bases, there was a span of 25 bases. Germline-derived CDR1 and CDR2 are SGHKS and YYEKEE (reference sequence).

This clonotype was seen ten or more times. This chain joins TRBV7-9 and TRBJ2-7; 9 bases are shared with TRBD1. Germline V lookup: CDR1 SEHNR, CDR2 FQNEAQ (reference sequence). The CDR3 covers 16 residues. V lost 4 bases and J lost 4; bases outside the gene matches: 11. CDR3 amino acids: CASSSQGQGPLYEQYF. CDR3 nucleotides: TGTGCCAGCAGCTCGCAAGGACAGGGGCCTTTGTACGAGCAGTACTTC. The full variable domain, its missing parts supplied by reference TRBV7-9 and TRBJ2-7, is DTGVSQNPRHKITKRGQNVTFRCDPISEHNRLYWYRQTLGQGPEFLTYFQNEAQLEKSRLLSDRFSAERPKGSFSTLEIQRTEQGDSAMYLCASSSQGQGPLYEQYFGPGTRLTVT.

There are many counts of this clonotype. The genes are TRBV5-6 and TRBJ2-2; TRBD1 might be the D (5 bases). CDR3 size: 15 residues. The V gene lost 0 bases and the J gene lost 6 bases, with 12 bases spanning the gap. CDR1 is SGHDT, CDR2 YYEEEE, per germline. CDR3 loop: CASSLVDWGAGELFF. The CDR3, as DNA: TGTGCCAGCAGCTTGGTTGATTGGGGCGCCGGGGAGCTGTTTTTT.